This T cell receptor (beta chain) appears in the sequencing data of a study of CD4 T cells in relation to SARS-CoV-2 and coronaviruses. Study findings and constraints: No donor gave both pre-pandemic and post-infection samples.

Germline V gene lookup returns CDR1 SGDLS and CDR2 YYNGEE. This CDR3 comprises 15 residues. Trimming removed 1 base from V and 1 base from J, with 9 bases in between. This clone showed up just a few times. Its specificity is not known. Assay: immunoSEQ multiplex PCR; the TCRdb copy retains only in-frame clones and omits some. The table shows about 39,000 clones, with roughly 83% occurring only once. This sequence originates from an adult with COVID-19. Material for sequencing was naive CD4+ T cells from PBMCs, cultured in vitro. The subset here: naive CD4+ T cells isolated by negative enrichment. This chain joins TRBV9 and TRBJ2-1; D might be TRBD2 (5 bases). In DNA, the CDR3 is TGTGCCAGCAGCGTATTTGAGGGTTCCTACAATGAGCAGTTCTTC. It encodes CASSVFEGSYNEQFF.